This TCR beta chain is from a study of T cell responses to AZD1222 COVID-19 vaccine. This CDR3 spans 10 amino acids. Germline-derived CDR1 and CDR2 are SGHTA and FQGNSA. V lost 8 bases, J lost 4 bases, and 5 bases lay in between. Assay: immunoSEQ multiplex PCR; the TCRdb copy retains only in-frame clones and omits some. The sample includes fewer than 200,000 clones, roughly 85% of them seen just once. The chain links TRBV7-2 to TRBJ2-5, with D unclear. The clonotype comes from an adult who received the AZD1222 COVID-19 vaccine. The sample here was peripheral blood, taken 28 days after the second AZD1222 dose. The CDR3 sequence: CASGLETQYF. The CDR3 DNA follows: TGTGCCAGCGGTTTAGAGACCCAGTACTTC.